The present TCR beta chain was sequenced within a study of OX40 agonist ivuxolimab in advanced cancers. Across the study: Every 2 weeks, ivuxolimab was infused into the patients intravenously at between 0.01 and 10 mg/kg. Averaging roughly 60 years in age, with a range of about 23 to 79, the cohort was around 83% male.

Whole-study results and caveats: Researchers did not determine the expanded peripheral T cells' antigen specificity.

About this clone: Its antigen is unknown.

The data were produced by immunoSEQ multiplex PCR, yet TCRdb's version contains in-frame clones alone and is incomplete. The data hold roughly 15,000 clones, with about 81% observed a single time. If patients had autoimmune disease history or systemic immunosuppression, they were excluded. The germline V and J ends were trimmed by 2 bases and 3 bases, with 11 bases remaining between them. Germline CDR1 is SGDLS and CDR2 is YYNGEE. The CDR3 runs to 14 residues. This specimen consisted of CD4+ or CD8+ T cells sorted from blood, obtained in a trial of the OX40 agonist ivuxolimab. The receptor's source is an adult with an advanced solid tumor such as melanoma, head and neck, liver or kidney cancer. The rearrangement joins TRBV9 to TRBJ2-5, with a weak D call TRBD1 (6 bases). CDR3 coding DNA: TGTGCCAGCAGCGTCACAGGGTCTGAAGAGACCCAGTACTTC. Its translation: CASSVTGSEETQYF.